Listed below are T cell receptor beta chains from one sample, sequenced in a study of beta chain features in type 1 diabetes. The repertoire was sequenced with immunoSEQ multiplex PCR; TCRdb's copy has only in-frame clones and lacks some. The sample contains some 200,000 clones, approximately 11% of which appear only once. Material for sequencing was central memory CD4+ T cells from blood. The receptors come from a man aged 18 to 29 in good health. CDR3s include the opening cysteine and the closing phenylalanine or tryptophan. Each record gives: CDR3 DNA, CDR3 protein, V gene, D gene, clone size, J gene. D genes are given only for firm matches. Rows may omit the clone size; those that give it use once, few, many or a size class.

cdr3_nt: TGTGCCAGTAGTATACGGGAGTCGGAGACCCAGTACTTC
cdr3_aa: CASSIRESETQYF
v_call: TRBV19
d_call: .
clone_size: few
j_call: TRBJ2-5

cdr3_nt: TGTGCCTGGAGTGTCAATTCTTGGCCTAGCGGGAGGGGCAATGAGCAGTTCTTC
cdr3_aa: CAWSVNSWPSGRGNEQFF
v_call: TRBV30
d_call: TRBD2
clone_size: few
j_call: TRBJ2-1

cdr3_nt: TGTGCCAGCAGCCAGACAGGTGACACCGGGGAGCTGTTTTTT
cdr3_aa: CASSQTGDTGELFF
v_call: TRBV7-7
d_call: .
clone_size: .
j_call: TRBJ2-2

cdr3_nt: TGTGCCAGCAGCTCGGGACTAGCGGTCCTCTCGGCCCAGTACTTC
cdr3_aa: CASSSGLAVLSAQYF
v_call: TRBV7-2
d_call: TRBD2
clone_size: few
j_call: TRBJ2-5

cdr3_nt: TGTGCCAGCAGTTATGACGGGACACCTTACGAGCAGTACTTC
cdr3_aa: CASSYDGTPYEQYF
v_call: TRBV11-1
d_call: .
clone_size: .
j_call: TRBJ2-7

cdr3_nt: TGCAGCGCCCACGCCGGTTACGAGCAGTACTTC
cdr3_aa: CSAHAGYEQYF
v_call: TRBV29-1
d_call: .
clone_size: few
j_call: TRBJ2-7

cdr3_nt: TGTGCCAGCTCACCCCCTGGACAGGGCCCCACCGGGGAGCTGTTTTTT
cdr3_aa: CASSPPGQGPTGELFF
v_call: TRBV18
d_call: TRBD1
clone_size: .
j_call: TRBJ2-2

cdr3_nt: TGCGCCAGCAGTCAATGCTCCGGGACAGACAACACCGGGGAGCTGTTTTTT
cdr3_aa: CASSQCSGTDNTGELFF
v_call: TRBV23-1
d_call: TRBD1
clone_size: .
j_call: TRBJ2-2

cdr3_nt: TGCGCCAGCAGCCAAGTGGCAGGGTCCTATGGCTACACCTTC
cdr3_aa: CASSQVAGSYGYTF
v_call: TRBV4-1
d_call: .
clone_size: .
j_call: TRBJ1-2

cdr3_nt: TGCGCCAGCAGCTTGGAGGATAACACTGAAGCTTTCTTT
cdr3_aa: CASSLEDNTEAFF
v_call: TRBV5-1
d_call: .
clone_size: few
j_call: TRBJ1-1

cdr3_nt: TGCAGCGTGGCCCTAGCGCCCGCCTACGAGCAGTACTTC
cdr3_aa: CSVALAPAYEQYF
v_call: TRBV29-1
d_call: .
clone_size: .
j_call: TRBJ2-7

cdr3_nt: TGTGCCAGCAGGGAACTGGCCCGAGGTCTTAATTCACCCCTCCACTTT
cdr3_aa: CASRELARGLNSPLHF
v_call: TRBV7-9
d_call: .
clone_size: .
j_call: TRBJ1-6

cdr3_nt: TGCGCCAGCAGCTTGACGGGAGGTTCCTACAATGAGCAGTTCTTC
cdr3_aa: CASSLTGGSYNEQFF
v_call: TRBV5-1
d_call: TRBD2
clone_size: .
j_call: TRBJ2-1

cdr3_nt: TGTGCCAGCAGCTTGGGTGGCAGGGAAGTCTATGGCTACACCTTC
cdr3_aa: CASSLGGREVYGYTF
v_call: TRBV5-4
d_call: .
clone_size: .
j_call: TRBJ1-2

cdr3_nt: TGCGCCAGCAGCTTGGCCGTCGACGGGGAGCTGTTTTTT
cdr3_aa: CASSLAVDGELFF
v_call: TRBV5-1
d_call: .
clone_size: few
j_call: TRBJ2-2

cdr3_nt: TGCGCCAGCAGCCGCGATTCCTGGACGGCGGCCGAGACCCAGTACTTC
cdr3_aa: CASSRDSWTAAETQYF
v_call: TRBV4-3
d_call: .
clone_size: .
j_call: TRBJ2-5

cdr3_nt: TGTGCCAGCAGCGAGGGACAGGGATATGGCTACACCTTC
cdr3_aa: CASSEGQGYGYTF
v_call: TRBV7-2
d_call: TRBD1
clone_size: .
j_call: TRBJ1-2

cdr3_nt: TGTGCAAGTCGCTTCGACAGGGGAGACTCCGAGCAGTACTTC
cdr3_aa: CASRFDRGDSEQYF
v_call: TRBV12-2
d_call: .
clone_size: few
j_call: TRBJ2-7

cdr3_nt: TGTGCCAGCAGCTTATATTGGGGTCAGGACAATGAGCAGTTCTTC
cdr3_aa: CASSLYWGQDNEQFF
v_call: TRBV11-2
d_call: .
clone_size: .
j_call: TRBJ2-1

cdr3_nt: TGTGCCATCAGTGGGCACAATCAGGGCTACACCTTC
cdr3_aa: CAISGHNQGYTF
v_call: TRBV10-3
d_call: .
clone_size: .
j_call: TRBJ1-2

cdr3_nt: TGTGCCAGCTCCCGGGTGAGGGAGACGACGGGGGCCAACGTCCTGACTTTC
cdr3_aa: CASSRVRETTGANVLTF
v_call: TRBV18
d_call: .
clone_size: many
j_call: TRBJ2-6

cdr3_nt: TGTGCCAGCAGCCGAGACAGGGCCTACAATGAGCAGTTCTTC
cdr3_aa: CASSRDRAYNEQFF
v_call: TRBV7-9
d_call: TRBD1
clone_size: .
j_call: TRBJ2-1

cdr3_nt: TGTGCCAGCAGCCAACCTGAAGCGGGGAACACCGGGGAGCTGTTTTTT
cdr3_aa: CASSQPEAGNTGELFF
v_call: TRBV4-2
d_call: .
clone_size: few
j_call: TRBJ2-2

cdr3_nt: TGTGCCAGCAGCGTATCCGAATCCTACGAGCAGTACTTC
cdr3_aa: CASSVSESYEQYF
v_call: TRBV9
d_call: .
clone_size: few
j_call: TRBJ2-7

cdr3_nt: TGTGCCAGCAGTGAAGATGGCGGGAGTAGTGGAGATACGCAGTATTTT
cdr3_aa: CASSEDGGSSGDTQYF
v_call: TRBV2
d_call: TRBD2
clone_size: few
j_call: TRBJ2-3

cdr3_nt: TGCGCCAGCAGCTGGGACAGGCCTGACTACGAGCAGTACTTC
cdr3_aa: CASSWDRPDYEQYF
v_call: TRBV5-1
d_call: TRBD1
clone_size: .
j_call: TRBJ2-7

cdr3_nt: TGCACCAGCAGCCGCCCTAGAGGGGCCCAGTACTTC
cdr3_aa: CTSSRPRGAQYF
v_call: TRBV1
d_call: .
clone_size: .
j_call: TRBJ2-7

cdr3_nt: TGTGCCAGCAGCCTTAATGTGGGAGAGACCCAGTACTTC
cdr3_aa: CASSLNVGETQYF
v_call: TRBV7-2
d_call: .
clone_size: .
j_call: TRBJ2-5

cdr3_nt: TGTGCCAGTCGGCCTAGGACAACTGAAGCTTTCTTT
cdr3_aa: CASRPRTTEAFF
v_call: TRBV19
d_call: .
clone_size: few
j_call: TRBJ1-1

cdr3_nt: TGTGCCAGCAGCTTAGGCAGAAGTGGGGAGCAGTACTTC
cdr3_aa: CASSLGRSGEQYF
v_call: TRBV7-8
d_call: .
clone_size: .
j_call: TRBJ2-7

cdr3_nt: TGCAGCGTTGAGCGGGGGCTTGGCGAGACCCAGTACTTC
cdr3_aa: CSVERGLGETQYF
v_call: TRBV29-1
d_call: .
clone_size: .
j_call: TRBJ2-5

cdr3_nt: TGCAGTGCGCCGTGGCGGGGGACCCAGTACTTC
cdr3_aa: CSAPWRGTQYF
v_call: TRBV20-1
d_call: .
clone_size: .
j_call: TRBJ2-5

cdr3_nt: TGCAGCGTCATCAGGGGAGCGGGGGGGGATACGCAGTATTTT
cdr3_aa: CSVIRGAGGDTQYF
v_call: TRBV29-1
d_call: TRBD2
clone_size: .
j_call: TRBJ2-3

cdr3_nt: TGTGCCAGCAGCGACCTACAGGGAACGGATTACGAGCAGTACTTC
cdr3_aa: CASSDLQGTDYEQYF
v_call: TRBV13
d_call: .
clone_size: .
j_call: TRBJ2-7

cdr3_nt: TGTGCCAGCAGCCGGAGAGCGGATGAGGGGACCCAGTACTTC
cdr3_aa: CASSRRADEGTQYF
v_call: TRBV2
d_call: .
clone_size: few
j_call: TRBJ2-5

cdr3_nt: TGTGCCAGCAGCCAGGGAACTAGTCCCTCCTCCTACAATGAGCAGTTCTTC
cdr3_aa: CASSQGTSPSSYNEQFF
v_call: TRBV4-2
d_call: .
clone_size: many
j_call: TRBJ2-1

cdr3_nt: TGTGCCACGTCTACAACCGGGGCAAAGGGCAATGAGCAGTTCTTC
cdr3_aa: CATSTTGAKGNEQFF
v_call: TRBV6-1
d_call: .
clone_size: .
j_call: TRBJ2-1

cdr3_nt: TGCAGCGTTGACACGGGATCCTACAATGAGCAGTTCTTC
cdr3_aa: CSVDTGSYNEQFF
v_call: TRBV29-1
d_call: .
clone_size: few
j_call: TRBJ2-1

cdr3_nt: TGCAGCGTCCGAGACGGTACCACCTCCTACGAGCAGTACTTC
cdr3_aa: CSVRDGTTSYEQYF
v_call: TRBV29-1
d_call: .
clone_size: few
j_call: TRBJ2-7

cdr3_nt: TGTGCCAGCAGCTTGGCCCTCGGGGAGGCGGGTGAGCAGTTCTTC
cdr3_aa: CASSLALGEAGEQFF
v_call: TRBV5-4
d_call: .
clone_size: .
j_call: TRBJ2-1

cdr3_nt: TGTGCCAGCAGCTTGAGTACTGGCTCCTGGATCACTGAAGCTTTCTTT
cdr3_aa: CASSLSTGSWITEAFF
v_call: TRBV7-6
d_call: .
clone_size: few
j_call: TRBJ1-1

cdr3_nt: TGTGCCAGCTCACAACTCGGGACAGGCCGTAATGAGCAGTTCTTC
cdr3_aa: CASSQLGTGRNEQFF
v_call: TRBV18
d_call: TRBD1
clone_size: many
j_call: TRBJ2-1

cdr3_nt: TGTGCCAGCAGCTTGGCTAGCGGGAACTCCTACGAGCAGTACTTC
cdr3_aa: CASSLASGNSYEQYF
v_call: TRBV5-4
d_call: TRBD2
clone_size: few
j_call: TRBJ2-7

cdr3_nt: TGTGCCAGCTCGTTCGAGAGTTCCTACGAGCAGTACTTC
cdr3_aa: CASSFESSYEQYF
v_call: TRBV6-4
d_call: .
clone_size: .
j_call: TRBJ2-7

cdr3_nt: TGTGCCAGCAGCGCCGGGACAGGCGACAAGACCCAGTACTTC
cdr3_aa: CASSAGTGDKTQYF
v_call: TRBV7-9
d_call: TRBD1
clone_size: many
j_call: TRBJ2-5

cdr3_nt: TGTGCCAGCAGCTTGCCTAGCGGAAGCACAGATACGCAGTATTTT
cdr3_aa: CASSLPSGSTDTQYF
v_call: TRBV5-4
d_call: TRBD2
clone_size: few
j_call: TRBJ2-3

cdr3_nt: TGTGCCAGCAGCTTAGGGACTAGCGGAGGGAATGAGCAGTTCTTC
cdr3_aa: CASSLGTSGGNEQFF
v_call: TRBV7-2
d_call: TRBD2
clone_size: many
j_call: TRBJ2-1

cdr3_nt: TGCAGTTGCCTCCTGGGCGGGACCATATATTTT
cdr3_aa: CSCLLGGTIYF
v_call: TRBV20-1
d_call: .
clone_size: .
j_call: TRBJ1-3

cdr3_nt: TGTGCCAGCAGCACGGGACAGCTAAATGAGCAGTTCTTC
cdr3_aa: CASSTGQLNEQFF
v_call: TRBV5-6
d_call: TRBD1
clone_size: many
j_call: TRBJ2-1

cdr3_nt: TGTGCCAGCTCGGGACAGGGAAGTAATGAAAAACTGTTTTTT
cdr3_aa: CASSGQGSNEKLFF
v_call: TRBV25-1
d_call: TRBD1
clone_size: .
j_call: TRBJ1-4

cdr3_nt: TGTGCCAGCTCACCGCAAAGGACGGTGAACACTGAAGCTTTCTTT
cdr3_aa: CASSPQRTVNTEAFF
v_call: TRBV18
d_call: .
clone_size: .
j_call: TRBJ1-1